The subject of this entry is one TCR beta chain. The germline gene is not matched at one end of the junction; a read error may be the cause. Study processing details: By means of reference gene primer amplification, nucleated cell counts were estimated. Measured with immunoSEQ multiplex PCR; TCRdb has only the in-frame clones, and not every one. V and J calls plus clone size are reproduced from that table; the DNA served to infer D and trimming. The data contain about 150,000 clones, 80% to 90% of them singletons. The V gene's germline CDR1 is SSHAT and CDR2 FNYEAQ (reference sequence). The CDR3 runs to 12 residues. The sample comes from a study of blood T cell repertoires in COVID-19. Overall study context: The analysed material was cDNA or gDNA that came from T cells, B-cell-depleted T cells, or PBMCs.

The gene calls are TRBV7-7 and TRBJ2-2; TRBD2 matches 7 bases. Sample: peripheral blood. The sequence came from a woman aged 60-75 years with active COVID-19. The chain's CDR3 is CASSRGAGELFF. The CDR3 DNA sequence: TGTGCTAGCAGCCGGGGGGCCGGGGAGCTGTTTTTT.